These T cell receptor beta chains were read from a single sample in a study of cytomegalovirus exposure and HLA in healthy donors. Repertoires were generated with immunoSEQ multiplex PCR, while TCRdb's copy carries only in-frame clones and drops some. The sample has some 110,000 clones, 83% seen once. Sequencing used PBMCs. The receptors come from a young man in good health and CMV-seronegative. The CDR3 runs from the conserved cysteine through the conserved F or W. Fields, in order: J gene, clone size, V gene, D gene, CDR3 length, CDR3 protein. The D gene is left open where the match is weak. Clone size is not always given. Where it is, it says once, few, many or a class for expanded clones.

TRBJ2-7,NA,TRBV7-3,NA,15,CASSPRDTLSYEQYF
TRBJ2-1,NA,TRBV5-1,TRBD2,16,CASSLAGEATYNEQFF
TRBJ2-1,once,TRBV5-1,NA,14,CASSPQGGPGEQFF
TRBJ1-1,NA,TRBV11-3,NA,14,CASSLTVDRTLAFF
TRBJ1-1,NA,TRBV4-3,NA,13,CASTFGGETEAFF
TRBJ2-7,once,TRBV27,TRBD2,15,CASSTGLASVGEQYF
TRBJ2-1,NA,TRBV18,TRBD1,15,CASSPSWGQGNEQFF
TRBJ2-7,NA,TRBV7-2,TRBD1,15,CASSLVATGRNEQYF
TRBJ2-2,few,TRBV5-1,NA,15,CASSGRRENTGELFF
TRBJ1-3,NA,TRBV4-1,NA,15,CASSQGRGYGNTIYF
TRBJ1-1,once,TRBV7-2,TRBD1,18,CASSLGQALSRLASEAFF
TRBJ1-4,NA,TRBV19,NA,13,CASSNGAVEKLFF
TRBJ2-1,NA,TRBV7-9,NA,14,CASSPVAAYNEQFF
TRBJ2-1,NA,TRBV4-2,TRBD2,19,CASSQAKLAEGLVYNEQFF
TRBJ1-1,NA,TRBV19,TRBD1,16,CATASNRGQGNTEAFF
TRBJ1-2,NA,TRBV27,TRBD1,13,CASSSDRFYGYTF
TRBJ1-4,NA,TRBV9,NA,15,CASSVAPGQGEKLFF
TRBJ1-2,NA,TRBV9,NA,15,CASSAPGAKGYGYTF
TRBJ2-3,NA,TRBV11-3,NA,12,CASSSRGDTQYF
TRBJ1-1,few,TRBV10-3,NA,12,CAIKATDTEAFF
TRBJ2-1,NA,TRBV27,TRBD2,18,CASSLTGLAGGSYNEQFF
TRBJ2-5,NA,TRBV5-4,TRBD1,13,CASSGQGQETQYF
TRBJ2-4,NA,TRBV7-9,TRBD2,15,CASSRSGVAKNIQYF
TRBJ2-3,NA,TRBV19,TRBD2,17,CASSIEPGTSATDTQYF
TRBJ2-1,NA,TRBV7-3,TRBD2,15,CASSLLQREVNEQFF
TRBJ1-5,NA,TRBV19,NA,15,CASTIGTGLGQPQHF
TRBJ2-4,few,TRBV4-3,TRBD2,19,CASSHTWAIAGLAKNIQYF
TRBJ2-1,few,TRBV6-1,TRBD1,15,CASTKTGGRVNEQFF
TRBJ2-7,NA,TRBV5-6,TRBD2,14,CASSWGGGTYEQYF
TRBJ2-3,NA,TRBV5-4,TRBD2,17,CASSFGTSGANTDTQYF